The 7 T cell receptor beta chains in this list originate from one sample, sequenced in a study of tumor and adjacent non-tumor tissue in lung cancer. The library came from three nested PCR rounds adapted from ARM-PCR protocols. Using its own MiXCR run on the multiplex PCR reads, TCRdb lists one record per CDR3 protein. Of around 76,000 distinct CDR3 sequences in the sample, around 80% are singletons; the top ten hold around 43%. RNA was extracted from bulk tissue without any cell sorting. The normal lung tissue was taken more than 3 cm from the tumor edge. The sample comprised distant non-tumor lung tissue. Receptors were obtained from a man aged 70 or older with non-small cell lung cancer.

With regard to this clonotype: The conserved closing phenylalanine or tryptophan is absent in this CDR3, likely reflecting a read error. This chain uses TRBV24-1 with TRBJ2-2; D uncertain. CDR3 length equals 13 residues. Germline-derived CDR1 and CDR2 are KGHDR and SFDVKD. CDR3 sequence: CATSDRRAGELFS. The CDR3 coding sequence is TGTGCCACCAGTGATAGACGGGCCGGAGAGCTGTTTTCT.

This clonotype was found a few times. Being one base from a much bigger clone, this may be a read error. The chain carries TRBV6-1 and TRBJ2-3; 9 nucleotides line up with TRBD2. Per germline, CDR1 MNHNS and CDR2 SASEGT. This CDR3 is 16 amino acids long. The junction had 6 bases not matched to a gene; V was cut back by 3 bases and J by 2 bases. The CDR3 protein is CASSDGVAGATDTQYF. The CDR3 coding sequence is TGTGCCAGCAGTGATGGAGTAGCGGGGGCCACAGATACGCAGTATTTT.

As regards this clonotype: A read error is likely, as this CDR3 ends without the conserved phenylalanine or tryptophan. The chain recombines TRBV11-2 with TRBJ2-7; 7 bases are a match to TRBD1. This CDR3 region has 15 residues. The V gene's germline CDR1 is SGHAT and CDR2 FQNNGV. Here the CDR3 DNA reads TGTGCCAACAGCATAGATCAGGGGGTCCCCTACGAGCAGTACATC. Amino acid sequence: CANSIDQGVPYEQYI.

This clonotype was seen a handful of times. The rearrangement links TRBV20-1 to TRBJ2-1; tentative D call: TRBD2 (5 bases). Looked up from germline, CDR1 is DFQATT and CDR2 is SNEGSKA (reference sequence). The CDR3 loop spans 14 amino acids. V was cut by 6 bases and J by 10 bases, with 22 bases left in between. The CDR3 spells CSATEALGPKEQFF. The CDR3 DNA reads TGCAGTGCCACGGAGGCACTAGGCCCTAAGGAGCAGTTCTTC.

This clonotype was seen a handful of times. The chain joins TRBV10-3 to TRBJ2-3; a weak D match, TRBD2 (6 bases). There are 16 residues in the CDR3. Germline lookup yields CDR1 ENHRY and CDR2 SYGVKD. Deletions cut 6 bases from V and 3 bases from J, with 19 bases between. The CDR3 region is CAISDGLSEITDTQYF. In nucleotides, the CDR3 is TGTGCCATCAGCGATGGACTATCGGAAATAACAGATACGCAGTATTTT.

This sequence joins TRBV6-5 and TRBJ1-2; 7 nucleotides align to TRBD1. This CDR3 contains 17 residues. Trimming cost V 0 bases and J 3 bases; bases outside gene matches: 10. Germline V gives CDR1 MNHEY, CDR2 SVGAGI. This chain's CDR3 is CASSYSITWQGDYGYTF. The CDR3 DNA reads as TGTGCCAGCAGTTACTCAATTACCTGGCAGGGGGACTATGGCTACACCTTC.

A note on this clonotype: Since the CDR3 does not end with the conserved phenylalanine or tryptophan, this likely comes from a read error. The chain is built from TRBV6-2 or TRBV6-3 and TRBJ1-5; D might be TRBD1 (5 bases). Germline loops: CDR1 MNHEY, CDR2 SVGEGT. CDR3 length: 14 residues. The CDR3 region has the DNA TGTGTCAGCAGTTTCCACAGGTTAGATCAGCCCCAGCATTAT. Protein: CVSSFHRLDQPQHY.